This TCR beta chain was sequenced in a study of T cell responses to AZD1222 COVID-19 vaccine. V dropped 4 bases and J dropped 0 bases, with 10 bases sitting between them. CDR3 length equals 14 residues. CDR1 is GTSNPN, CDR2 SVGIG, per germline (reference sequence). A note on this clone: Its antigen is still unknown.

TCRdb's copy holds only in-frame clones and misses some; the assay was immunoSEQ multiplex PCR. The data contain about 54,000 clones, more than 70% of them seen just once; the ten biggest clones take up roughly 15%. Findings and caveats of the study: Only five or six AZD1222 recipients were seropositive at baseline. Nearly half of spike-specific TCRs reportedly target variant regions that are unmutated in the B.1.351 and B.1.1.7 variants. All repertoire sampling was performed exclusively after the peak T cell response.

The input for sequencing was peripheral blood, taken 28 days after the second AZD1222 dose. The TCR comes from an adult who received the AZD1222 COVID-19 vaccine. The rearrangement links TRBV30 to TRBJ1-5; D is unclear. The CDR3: CAWTQTGSNQPQHF. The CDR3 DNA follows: TGTGCCTGGACCCAAACGGGTAGCAATCAGCCCCAGCATTTT.